This passage covers 6 T cell receptor beta chains from one sample sequenced in a study of T cells after yellow fever vaccination. TCRdb processed the 5' RACE reads anew with MiXCR; each CDR3 protein has one entry. Found here are fewer than 350,000 distinct CDR3 sequences, roughly 8.7% of them singletons; the top ten hold approximately 18%. The sample consisted of PBMCs, taken on the day of the first yellow fever vaccination. These receptor sequences come from a man aged 18 to 30 who received the YFV17D yellow fever vaccine.

The sample holds many counts of this clonotype. The chain employs TRBV5-1 and TRBJ2-3; 8 bases agree with TRBD1. V trimming: 8 bases; J trimming: 5 bases; junction bases outside the gene matches: 10. Germline V gives CDR1 SGHRS, CDR2 YFSETQ. The CDR3 covers 14 residues. CDR3 region: CASAATGAGDTQYF. The CDR3 region has the DNA TGCGCCAGTGCCGCGACAGGGGCGGGAGATACGCAGTATTTT.

This clonotype was observed many times. The chain carries TRBV15 and TRBJ1-5; D unresolved. V lost 2 bases and J 4 bases, leaving 9 bases between the germline ends. Germline V gene sequence: CDR1 LNHNV, CDR2 YYDKDF (reference sequence). CDR3 length: 14 residues. This CDR3 reads CATSRPPGNQPQHF. As DNA, the CDR3 is TGTGCCACCAGCAGACCCCCGGGGAATCAGCCCCAGCATTTT.

The rearrangement links TRBV7-9 to TRBJ2-2, with D uncertain. This CDR3 has 15 residues. V was pared by 0 bases and J by 5 bases, with 10 bases between. Germline assignment: CDR1 SEHNR and CDR2 FQNEAQ (reference sequence). Written as DNA, the CDR3 is TGTGCCAGCAGCTTAGCGCTTTCTAGAACCGGGGAGCTGTTTTTT. It yields the protein CASSLALSRTGELFF. Drawing the rest from reference TRBV7-9 and TRBJ2-2, the complete variable domain is DTGVSQNPRHKITKRGQNVTFRCDPISEHNRLYWYRQTLGQGPEFLTYFQNEAQLEKSRLLSDRFSAERPKGSFSTLEIQRTEQGDSAMYLCASSLALSRTGELFFGEGSRLTVL.

This clonotype was seen ten or more times. This sequence joins TRBV5-1 and TRBJ1-5, with D possibly being TRBD1 (6 bases). CDR3 length equals 15 residues. Trimming pared 4 bases from V and 7 bases from J, leaving 18 bases between. Germline V CDR1 and CDR2: SGHRS, YFSETQ. The CDR3 reads CASSVGTGYGQPQHF. The CDR3 nucleotides read TGCGCCAGCAGCGTCGGAACAGGGTATGGACAGCCCCAGCATTTT.

This clonotype was seen more than once but under ten times. DNA of the CDR3: TGTGCCAGCAGTTACTCGTACGGAGGTGGGTACGAGCAGTACTTC. It codes for CASSYSYGGGYEQYF. V is TRBV6-5 and J is TRBJ2-7; a possible D gene is TRBD2 (5 bases). Germline loops: CDR1 MNHEY, CDR2 SVGAGI. The CDR3 has 15 residues. Trimming took 0 bases from V and 4 from J, leaving 13 bases between them.

This clonotype turned up a few times. The chain is built from TRBV6-1 and TRBJ1-4; 8 bases line up with TRBD1. J lost 0 bases, V lost 5 bases, and 14 bases had no gene match. The germline V gene has CDR1 MNHNS and CDR2 SASEGT. This CDR3 contains 19 residues. CDR3 region: CASSPGQGGSPTTNEKLFF. The CDR3 DNA reads as TGTGCCAGCAGTCCCGGACAGGGTGGCTCCCCCACAACTAATGAAAAACTGTTTTTT.